Here is one TCR beta chain with its context. Its cognate antigen is unknown. From the reads, TCRdb called clonotypes with MiXCR, one entry per CDR3 protein. There are about 58,000 distinct CDR3 sequences in the sample; around a fifth occur only once, and around 67% lies in the top ten. This sample was taken from a study of T cell repertoires in cytomegalovirus infection. The sequences come from CD8+ T cells from cultured PBMCs, collected from culture after CMV antigen stimulation. This TCR was recovered from a human donor in good health (CMV status not recorded). Some clones in this sample may be carry-over from other donors' samples.

Here the CDR3 reads CASSYTDTQYF. The CDR3 nucleotides are TGTGCCAGCAGCTACACAGATACGCAGTATTTT. The rearrangement links TRBV7-2 to TRBJ2-3; the D is unclear. This CDR3 region has 11 residues. From germline, CDR1 is SGHTA and CDR2 FQGNSA. V was shortened by 4 bases and J by 2 bases, with 1 base between the two germline ends.